Listed here are 32 T cell receptor beta chains from one sample, sequenced in a study of Graves' ophthalmopathy and Graves' hyperthyroidism. Beta-chain TCR CDR3 regions were amplified from RNA transcripts. First-round RT-PCR used HTBI primers; second-round multiplex PCR followed. TCRdb independently ran MiXCR on the multiplex PCR reads; one entry per CDR3 protein. The sample holds about 370,000 distinct CDR3 sequences, around 18% seen once. Sequenced input: peripheral blood. All receptors derive from a woman aged 18-29 years with Graves' ophthalmopathy.

This clonotype was seen ten or more times. The chain has TRBV24-1 and TRBJ2-4, with 10 positions matching TRBD1. This CDR3 region has 14 residues. CDR1 is KGHDR and CDR2 is SFDVKD in the germline V gene. J lost 8 bases, V lost 4 bases, and 4 bases had no gene match. Here the CDR3 reads CATSDPGQGYIQYF. CDR3 nucleotide sequence: TGTGCCACCAGTGACCCGGGACAGGGGTACATTCAGTACTTC.

This clonotype was seen ten or more times. The CDR3 coding sequence is TGTGCCAGCAGCGGGGACATCTCCTACGAGCAGTACTTC. Translation: CASSGDISYEQYF. The genes are TRBV6-2 or TRBV6-3 and TRBJ2-7, with D possibly being TRBD1 (6 bases). CDR3 length: 13 residues. V gave up 6 bases and J gave up 0 bases, with 9 bases separating them. CDR1 is MNHEY and CDR2 is SVGEGT in the germline V gene.

This clonotype was recorded many times. V gene TRBV6-2 or TRBV6-3 combines with J gene TRBJ1-5; D not resolved. The V gene lost 4 bases and the J gene lost 5 bases, with 12 bases spanning the gap. Per germline, CDR1 MNHEY and CDR2 SVGEGT. This CDR3 spans 14 amino acids. This CDR3 reads CASSFPGQDQPQHF. Written as DNA, the CDR3 is TGTGCCAGCAGTTTCCCGGGCCAGGATCAGCCCCAGCATTTT.

Ten or more counts support this clonotype. The J gene is TRBJ2-7, the V gene TRBV10-3; possibly TRBD2 for D (6 bases). CDR3 length equals 13 residues. CDR1 is ENHRY, CDR2 SYGVKD, per germline. Trimming cost V 6 bases and J 5 bases, with 14 bases left between them. For the CDR3, the DNA is TGTGCCATCAGGGGACTTCCGGCGGACGAGCAGTACTTC. Translating gives CAIRGLPADEQYF.

This clonotype was seen at least ten times. At one of its ends the junction is not consistent with the germline gene, which may arise from a read error. The chain carries TRBV6-2 or TRBV6-3 and TRBJ1-1, with 9 nucleotides matching TRBD1. The germline gives CDR1 MNHEY, CDR2 SVGEGT. CDR3 length: 14 amino acids. CDR3 nucleotides: TGTGCCAGCAGTTACTCGACAGGGGGTACCGAAGCTCTCTTT. Translation: CASSYSTGGTEALF.

This clonotype occurred many times. The chain combines TRBV29-1 with TRBJ2-7; D might be TRBD1 or TRBD2, each matching 5 bases. CDR3 length: 15 amino acids. The V gene lost 3 bases and the J gene lost 2 bases, with 17 bases spanning the gap. The germline gives CDR1 SQVTM, CDR2 ANQGSEA. DNA for the CDR3: TGCAGCGTTGACTCGAAAGACAGCGGAACCTACGAGCAGTACTTC. Translating gives CSVDSKDSGTYEQYF.

This chain connects TRBV6-2 or TRBV6-3 to TRBJ2-5; TRBD2 aligns across 11 bases. V was pared by 6 bases and J by 4 bases, with 10 bases of the junction left unmatched. Germline values: CDR1 MNHEY, CDR2 SVGEGT. The CDR3 covers 16 residues. CDR3 protein: CASRRSSGGLGETQYF. CDR3 sequence (DNA): TGTGCCAGCAGAAGATCTAGCGGGGGGCTGGGAGAGACCCAGTACTTC.

About this clonotype itself: This may arise from a read error, as a much more abundant clone is one base away. The V gene is TRBV4-2, the J gene TRBJ2-7; TRBD1 aligns across 7 bases. Germline-derived CDR1 and CDR2 are LGHNA and YNFKEQ. Trimming at V came to 4 bases and at J to 2 bases, leaving 11 bases not matched to a gene. This CDR3 is built from 16 residues. The CDR3 here is CASSRGRQGKAYEQYF. The DNA of the CDR3 is TGTGCCAGCAGCCGAGGGAGACAGGGTAAGGCCTACGAGCAGTACTTC.

This clonotype was counted at least ten times. The chain employs TRBV6-2 or TRBV6-3 and TRBJ2-4; D remains unclear. The V end was cut by 6 bases, the J end by 0 bases, with 9 bases between. The CDR3 totals 14 residues. The germline V gene has CDR1 MNHEY and CDR2 SVGEGT. The CDR3 coding sequence is TGTGCCAGCAGCGACATGGAAGCCAAAAACATTCAGTACTTC. It is translated as CASSDMEAKNIQYF.

The rearrangement uses TRBV11-1 and TRBJ2-7; D might be TRBD2 (5 bases). The CDR3 contains 14 residues. CDR1 is SGHAT and CDR2 is FQDESV in the germline V gene (reference sequence). Trimming shortened V by 0 bases and J by 5 bases, and 11 bases separated the two germline ends. The CDR3 coding sequence is TGTGCCAGCAGCTTAGCGGGAGAAATCCACGAGCAGTACTTC. This sequence encodes CASSLAGEIHEQYF.

This clonotype was counted only a few times. The chain recombines TRBV30 with TRBJ2-6, with no clear D. Looked up from germline, CDR1 is GTSNPN and CDR2 is SVGIG (reference sequence). There are 15 residues in the CDR3. The V end was cut by 6 bases, the J end by 0 bases, with 12 bases between. CDR3 sequence reads: CACTSITSGANVLTF. CDR3 nucleotide sequence: TGTGCCTGCACTTCCATAACCTCTGGGGCCAACGTCCTGACTTTC.

This clonotype came up many times. The rearrangement uses TRBV12-3 or TRBV12-4 and TRBJ1-1; D perhaps matches TRBD1 (5 bases). This CDR3 spans 15 amino acids. The V end was cut by 2 bases, the J end by 5 bases, with 15 bases between. The CDR3 protein is CASSLRGWVRTEAFF. As DNA, the CDR3 is TGTGCCAGCAGTTTAAGGGGCTGGGTGCGGACTGAAGCTTTCTTT.

This clonotype was observed a few times. This chain links TRBV7-8 with TRBJ2-5; the D call may be TRBD1 or TRBD2 (5 bases each). The germline V and J ends were trimmed by 4 bases and 4 bases, with 22 bases remaining between them. This CDR3 comprises 17 residues. CDR1 is SGHVS, CDR2 FQNEAQ, per germline. CDR3 in amino acids: CASSSPRGASLRETQYF. The CDR3 DNA follows: TGTGCCAGCAGCTCCCCGAGAGGGGCCAGTCTTCGAGAGACCCAGTACTTC.

In its sample, this clonotype was seen many times. This chain connects TRBV28 to TRBJ1-1; TRBD1 matches at 7 bases. Losses at the gene ends were 6 bases for V and 8 bases for J; bases not matched to a gene: 21. The CDR3 extends over 17 amino acids. CDR1 is MDHEN and CDR2 is SYDVKM in the germline V gene. This chain's CDR3 is CASSSSPFRQGPWEAFF. The CDR3 coding sequence is TGTGCCAGCAGCTCAAGCCCCTTTCGACAGGGCCCATGGGAAGCTTTCTTT.

CDR3 nucleotides: TGTGCCAGCAGTCCTACAGGGCGCAGCTCCTACGAGCAGTACTTC. Its protein product is CASSPTGRSSYEQYF. The V call is TRBV6-1, the J call TRBJ2-7; the D gene is possibly TRBD1 (6 bases). Germline V gene data show CDR1 as MNHNS and CDR2 as SASEGT. Trimming left V 5 bases short and J 0 bases short, with 14 bases between. The CDR3 extends over 15 amino acids.

There are many counts of this clonotype. This rearrangement joins TRBV7-2 to TRBJ1-1; D gene ambiguous. The CDR3 totals 12 residues. The V end lost 5 bases, the J end lost 5 bases, and 9 bases lay between the germline ends. The germline gives CDR1 SGHTA, CDR2 FQGNSA. In DNA, the CDR3 is TGTGCCAGCAGCCCGATCCTTACTGAAGCTTTCTTT. It is translated as CASSPILTEAFF.

This clonotype has ten or more counts. The CDR3 reads CASSDRGSGNTIYF. The CDR3 DNA reads as TGTGCCAGCAGTGACAGGGGCTCTGGAAACACCATATATTTT. The chain combines TRBV2 with TRBJ1-3, with a weak D call TRBD1 (6 bases). The CDR3 covers 14 residues. Germline lookup yields CDR1 SNHLY and CDR2 FYNNEI. V was shortened by 3 bases and J by 0 bases, with 6 bases between the two germline ends.

This clonotype was detected many times. The chain uses TRBV12-3 or TRBV12-4 and TRBJ1-5; D uncertain. Trimming took off 3 bases at V and 2 bases at J, with 11 bases between the two ends. The CDR3 sequence is 15 residues long. CDR3 loop: CASSFTGFGNQPQHF. The CDR3 DNA follows: TGTGCCAGCAGTTTTACGGGATTCGGCAATCAGCCCCAGCATTTT.

In this sample, this clonotype turned up many times. The chain employs TRBV11-2 and TRBJ1-1; no clear D. There are 11 residues in the CDR3. CDR1 is SGHAT and CDR2 is FQNNGV in the germline V gene. Trimming stripped 4 bases from V and 9 bases from J, with 9 bases between. The CDR3 sequence: CASSSGVQAFF. In nucleotides, the CDR3 is TGTGCCAGCAGCTCCGGTGTGCAAGCTTTCTTT. The whole variable domain, filled in from reference TRBV11-2 and TRBJ1-1, reads EAGVAQSPRYKIIEKRQSVAFWCNPISGHATLYWYQQILGQGPKLLIQFQNNGVVDDSQLPKDRFSAERLKGVDSTLKIQPAKLEDSAVYLCASSSGVQAFFGQGTRLTVV.

Many counts were recorded for this clonotype. CDR3 sequence (DNA): TGTGCCAGCAGTGATTTCGGGAACCAAGAGACCCAGTACTTC. It specifies CASSDFGNQETQYF. The chain is built from TRBV25-1 and TRBJ2-5, with D possibly being TRBD2 (5 bases). V was cut by 3 bases and J by 0 bases, with 8 bases left in between. The germline gives CDR1 MGHDK, CDR2 SYGVNS. This CDR3 is 14 amino acids long.

This clonotype was seen ten or more times. The chain links TRBV20-1 to TRBJ2-7; D may be TRBD2 (5 bases). The germline V gene encodes CDR1 DFQATT and CDR2 SNEGSKA (reference sequence). This CDR3 is 14 amino acids long. V lost 2 bases to trimming and J lost 0 bases, with 11 bases between them. The CDR3, as DNA: TGCAGTGCTAGACGGAGGTGGAGCTCCTACGAGCAGTACTTC. This encodes CSARRRWSSYEQYF.

This clonotype showed up just a few times. The chain couples TRBV18 to TRBJ2-7; 8 bases fit TRBD2. Germline V gives CDR1 KGHSH, CDR2 LQKENI. The CDR3 loop spans 14 amino acids. V trimming: 0 bases; J trimming: 6 bases; junction bases outside the gene matches: 4. DNA of the CDR3: TGTGCCAGCTCACCACCTAGCCGGGAGGGCGAGCAGTACTTC. Amino acids: CASSPPSREGEQYF.

This clonotype has at least ten counts. The rearrangement uses TRBV10-3 and TRBJ1-1, with D possibly TRBD1 on 6 matching bases. The CDR3 loop spans 13 amino acids. The V gene lost 10 bases and the J gene lost 1 base, with 13 bases spanning the gap. CDR1 is ENHRY and CDR2 is SYGVKD in the germline V gene. CDR3 sequence reads: CATAGARNTEAFF. CDR3 DNA sequence: TGTGCCACCGCGGGGGCCCGGAACACTGAAGCTTTCTTT.

As regards this clonotype: A junction boundary mismatches the germline segment, possibly from a read error. The rearrangement uses TRBV4-1 and TRBJ2-5; the D gene is possibly TRBD2 (5 bases). CDR1 and CDR2 (germline): MGHRA, YSYEKL. The CDR3 is 14 amino acids. CDR3 sequence: CASSPQVAGETQCF. CDR3 nucleotides: TGCGCCAGCAGCCCCCAAGTAGCCGGGGAGACCCAGTGCTTC.

This clonotype was counted at least ten times. V is TRBV6-1 and J is TRBJ2-7, with D tentatively TRBD1 (5 bases). Trimming removed 6 bases at V and 3 bases at J, with 21 bases between. The germline CDR1 and CDR2 sequences are MNHNS and SASEGT. The CDR3 contains 16 residues. This chain's CDR3 is CASSHGLGLSLYEQYF. The CDR3 DNA sequence: TGTGCCAGCAGCCACGGGTTGGGGCTTTCCCTCTACGAGCAGTACTTC.

This clonotype was picked up many times. The chain combines TRBV6-2 or TRBV6-3 with TRBJ2-7; 9 nucleotides match TRBD1. Losses at the gene ends were 8 bases for V and 2 bases for J; bases not matched to a gene: 10. The CDR3 length is 15 residues. The germline gives CDR1 MNHEY, CDR2 SVGEGT. CDR3 coding DNA: TGTGCCAGCCTCGGACAGGGGCGCCGAACCTACGAGCAGTACTTC. Translated, it gives CASLGQGRRTYEQYF.

This clonotype was recorded at least ten times. A much more abundant neighbour one base away suggests this may be a read error. The CDR3 loop is CASSEFSTDLNTEAFF. The CDR3, as DNA: TGTGCCAGCAGTGAATTCTCCACAGACTTGAACACTGAAGCTTTCTTT. The chain combines TRBV6-1 with TRBJ1-1; D is uncertain. CDR1 is MNHNS, CDR2 SASEGT, per germline. The CDR3 is made up of 16 amino acids. Trimming shortened V by 2 bases and J by 0 bases, and 13 bases separated the two germline ends.

This clonotype was recorded at least ten times. The rearrangement uses TRBV24-1 and TRBJ2-2; 9 bases match TRBD1. Germline V gives CDR1 KGHDR, CDR2 SFDVKD. V trimming: 7 bases; J trimming: 5 bases; junction bases outside the gene matches: 7. The CDR3 is made up of 15 amino acids. The CDR3 sequence: CATSDRGAWTGELFF. The CDR3 DNA follows: TGTGCCACCAGCGACAGGGGGGCTTGGACCGGGGAGCTGTTTTTT.

This clonotype was detected ten times or more. In DNA, the CDR3 is TGTGCCACCAGCAGAGTCGGGGCCCCCAATCAGCCCCAGCATTTT. Translated: CATSRVGAPNQPQHF. The rearrangement joins TRBV15 to TRBJ1-5; D perhaps matches TRBD1 (5 bases). CDR3 length: 15 amino acids. The ends were cut back, 1 base at V and 3 bases at J, with 10 bases in the middle. Germline CDR1 reads LNHNV; CDR2 reads YYDKDF (reference sequence). The entire variable domain, with the rest obtained from reference TRBV15 and TRBJ1-5, is as follows: DAMVIQNPRYQVTQFGKPVTLSCSQTLNHNVMYWYQQKSSQAPKLLFHYYDKDFNNEADTPDNFQSRRPNTSFCFLDIRSPGLGDTAMYLCATSRVGAPNQPQHFGDGTRLSIL.

In its sample, this clonotype was seen many times. The genes are TRBV7-9 and TRBJ1-6; TRBD1 matches 8 bases. This CDR3 comprises 16 residues. Germline values: CDR1 SEHNR, CDR2 FQNEAQ (reference sequence). The V gene end was trimmed by 5 bases and the J gene end by 2 bases; junction bases not matched to a gene: 5. In nucleotides, the CDR3 is TGTGCCAGCAGCGGACAGGGTGAGGCCTATAATTCACCCCTCCACTTT. This sequence encodes CASSGQGEAYNSPLHF. Looking up the rest from reference TRBV7-9 and TRBJ1-6 gives the full variable domain: DTGVSQNPRHKITKRGQNVTFRCDPISEHNRLYWYRQTLGQGPEFLTYFQNEAQLEKSRLLSDRFSAERPKGSFSTLEIQRTEQGDSAMYLCASSGQGEAYNSPLHFGNGTRLTVT.

This clonotype was counted at least ten times. The chain couples TRBV28 to TRBJ2-4; D gene ambiguous. Per the germline V gene, CDR1 is MDHEN and CDR2 is SYDVKM. The CDR3 totals 13 residues. The germline V and J ends were trimmed by 3 bases and 9 bases, with 12 bases remaining between them. The CDR3 spells CASSFSAPSIQYF. CDR3 in DNA: TGTGCCAGCAGTTTTTCTGCACCTAGCATTCAGTACTTC. The full variable domain, completed using reference TRBV28 and TRBJ2-4, is DVKVTQSSRYLVKRTGEKVFLECVQDMDHENMFWYRQDPGLGLRLIYFSYDVKMKEKGDIPEGYSVSREKKERFSLILESASTNQTSMYLCASSFSAPSIQYFGAGTRLSVL.

This clonotype appeared many times. The rearrangement uses TRBV20-1 and TRBJ2-5; 8 bases are a match to TRBD1. Germline loops: CDR1 DFQATT, CDR2 SNEGSKA (reference sequence). The trim removed 2 bases at V and 1 base at J, leaving 3 bases unmatched. This CDR3 has 14 residues. CDR3 amino acids: CSARLGQGQETQYF. Here the CDR3 DNA reads TGCAGTGCTAGACTTGGACAGGGCCAAGAGACCCAGTACTTC.